Following are 17 T cell receptor beta chains from one sample sequenced in a study of T cell changes during pregnancy in multiple sclerosis. Data came from immunoSEQ multiplex PCR; TCRdb stores just in-frame clones and leaves some out. The sample yields tens of thousands of clones, roughly 90% seen once. The specimen was CD4+ T cells from peripheral blood mononuclear cells, collected after pregnancy. The receptors come from a female donor with multiple sclerosis, enrolled in a pregnancy study.

This chain joins TRBV9 and TRBJ1-5, with D possibly TRBD1 on 5 matching bases. The CDR3 loop spans 15 amino acids. Trimming removed 0 bases at V and 0 bases at J, with 7 bases between. Germline CDR1 and CDR2: SGDLS and YYNGEE. CDR3 protein: CASSVGGLSNQPQHF. Written as DNA, the CDR3 is TGTGCCAGCAGCGTAGGGGGCCTTAGCAATCAGCCCCAGCATTTT.

The genes are TRBV18 and TRBJ2-2, with D perhaps matching TRBD2 (6 bases). From germline, CDR1 is KGHSH and CDR2 LQKENI. V lost 1 base and J lost 3, with 12 bases in between. This CDR3 has 16 amino acids. The CDR3 here is CASSPQRDLDTGELFF. The CDR3 coding sequence is TGTGCCAGCTCACCACAAAGGGACTTGGACACCGGGGAGCTGTTTTTT.

The J gene is TRBJ2-2, the V gene TRBV27; TRBD2 matches 15 bases. Germline V gives CDR1 MNHEY, CDR2 SMNVEV (reference sequence). The length of the CDR3 is 17 residues. J lost 6 bases, V lost 4 bases, and 6 bases had no gene match. This chain's CDR3 is CASSSRTSGRAPGELFF. CDR3 sequence (DNA): TGTGCCAGCAGTTCCCGGACTAGCGGGAGGGCCCCCGGGGAGCTGTTTTTT.

The chain joins TRBV28 to TRBJ1-4, with 8 bases matching TRBD1. Germline-derived CDR1 and CDR2 are MDHEN and SYDVKM. This CDR3 spans 14 amino acids. Losses at the gene ends were 4 bases for V and 7 bases for J; bases not matched to a gene: 5. The CDR3 reads CASSSQGAGEKLFF. The CDR3 DNA is TGTGCCAGCAGTTCCCAGGGGGCTGGTGAAAAACTGTTTTTT. The variable domain in full, completed from reference TRBV28 and TRBJ1-4, reads DVKVTQSSRYLVKRTGEKVFLECVQDMDHENMFWYRQDPGLGLRLIYFSYDVKMKEKGDIPEGYSVSREKKERFSLILESASTNQTSMYLCASSSQGAGEKLFFGSGTQLSVL.

The rearrangement joins TRBV6-5 to TRBJ2-5; D not resolved. CDR3 size: 11 residues. Germline loops: CDR1 MNHEY, CDR2 SVGAGI. Trimming cost V 5 bases and J 5 bases, with 6 bases left between them. CDR3 coding DNA: TGTGCCAGCAGTACCCGGGAGACCCAGTACTTC. Translated: CASSTRETQYF.

The count of this clone is one. The chain is built from TRBV2 and TRBJ2-7; D is perhaps TRBD1 (5 bases). V gave up 1 base and J gave up 0 bases, with 22 bases separating them. Germline V gives CDR1 SNHLY, CDR2 FYNNEI. The CDR3 extends over 19 amino acids. The CDR3 protein is CASSEDPARVLWSSYEQYF. For the CDR3, the DNA is TGTGCCAGCAGTGAAGATCCCGCCAGGGTGCTTTGGAGCTCCTACGAGCAGTACTTC.

With regard to this clone: The sample carries other DNA sequences with the same CDR3. The CDR3 DNA follows: TGTGCCAGCTCACCTGGGCAAAGCAATCAGCCCCAGCATTTT. As protein: CASSPGQSNQPQHF. The V gene is TRBV18, the J gene TRBJ1-5; D uncertain. The V end lost 3 bases, the J end lost 1 base, and 7 bases lay between the germline ends. CDR3 length: 14 residues. The germline V gene encodes CDR1 KGHSH and CDR2 LQKENI.

The gene calls are TRBV6-6 and TRBJ1-1, with D perhaps TRBD1 (6 bases). This CDR3 contains 16 residues. The germline CDR1 and CDR2 sequences are MNHNY and SVGAGI (reference sequence). The V and J ends lost 3 bases and 3 bases respectively, with 17 bases between them. The DNA of the CDR3 is TGTGCCAGCAGTTATGGCCGCAGACAGGCGGACACTGAAGCTTTCTTT. It codes for CASSYGRRQADTEAFF.

The chain recombines TRBV2 with TRBJ1-2; TRBD1 matches at 8 bases. V dropped 5 bases and J dropped 8; count of bases not matched to a gene: 10. Germline V gene sequence: CDR1 SNHLY, CDR2 FYNNEI. This CDR3 region has 14 residues. CDR3 sequence (DNA): TGTGCCAGCAGTTTAACAGGGGGTGGTTGGGGCTACACCTTC. This gives the protein CASSLTGGGWGYTF.

The rearrangement uses TRBV19 and TRBJ2-5, with 12 positions matching TRBD1. The V gene end was trimmed by 4 bases and the J gene end by 6 bases; junction bases not matched to a gene: 9. The germline CDR1 and CDR2 sequences are LNHDA and SQIVND (reference sequence). CDR3 length: 16 residues. Written as DNA, the CDR3 is TGTGCCAGTAGTACAAAGGGACAGGGGGCGCCTCAGACCCAGTACTTC. Translation gives CASSTKGQGAPQTQYF.

This clone appeared a single time. The chain is built from TRBV7-2 and TRBJ1-2, with D perhaps TRBD1 (5 bases). Germline assignment: CDR1 SGHTA and CDR2 FQGNSA. The V end lost 5 bases, the J end lost 7 bases, and 17 bases lay between the germline ends. The length of the CDR3 is 14 residues. CDR3 sequence reads: CASSPFSGMSGYTF. The DNA of the CDR3 is TGTGCCAGCAGCCCCTTCTCAGGGATGAGTGGCTACACCTTC.

V and J are TRBV7-2 and TRBJ2-3; TRBD2 matches 9 bases. V shed 7 bases, J shed 4 bases, and the junction held 12 bases outside the gene matches. CDR1 is SGHTA and CDR2 is FQGNSA in the germline V gene. This CDR3 has 16 amino acids. The CDR3 DNA sequence: TGTGCCAGCAAAAGCGGGAGGTCGAAATCCCCAGATACGCAGTATTTT. Protein: CASKSGRSKSPDTQYF.

This chain uses TRBV7-2 with TRBJ1-1; D remains unclear. Per germline, CDR1 SGHTA and CDR2 FQGNSA. The V gene lost 1 base and the J gene lost 5 bases, with 11 bases spanning the gap. The length of the CDR3 is 14 residues. The DNA of the CDR3 is TGTGCCAGCAGCTTAGGGTGGGTAGCGACTGAAGCTTTCTTT. Translation gives CASSLGWVATEAFF. The whole variable domain, remainder taken from reference TRBV7-2 and TRBJ1-1, is GAGVSQSPSNKVTEKGKDVELRCDPISGHTALYWYRQSLGQGLEFLIYFQGNSAPDKSGLPSDRFSAERTGGSVSTLTIQRTQQEDSAVYLCASSLGWVATEAFFGQGTRLTVV.

The chain carries TRBV6-1 and TRBJ2-7; 9 bases map to TRBD1. Germline CDR1 MNHNS, CDR2 SASEGT. The CDR3 totals 14 residues. Trimming at V came to 3 bases and at J to 4 bases, leaving 4 bases not matched to a gene. The CDR3 sequence is CASSDPGTGYEQYF. The CDR3 DNA sequence: TGTGCCAGCAGTGACCCCGGGACAGGGTACGAGCAGTACTTC.

This chain links TRBV9 with TRBJ2-1; D uncertain. Germline CDR1 reads SGDLS; CDR2 reads YYNGEE. CDR3 size: 12 residues. V was shortened by 2 bases and J by 4 bases, with 4 bases between the two germline ends. CDR3 amino acids: CASSVGYNEQFF. The CDR3 nucleotides read TGTGCCAGCAGCGTCGGGTACAATGAGCAGTTCTTC.

The chain joins TRBV11-3 to TRBJ2-7; 10 bases agree with TRBD1. Germline CDR1 SGHNT, CDR2 YENEEA. V lost 0 bases and J lost 1; bases outside the gene matches: 3. This CDR3 contains 16 residues. As DNA, the CDR3 is TGTGCCAGCAGCTTAGATCGGGGACAGGGGTCCTACGAGCAGTACTTC. This gives the protein CASSLDRGQGSYEQYF. The variable domain in full, with the rest retrieved from reference TRBV11-3 and TRBJ2-7, is EAGVVQSPRYKIIEKKQPVAFWCNPISGHNTLYWYLQNLGQGPELLIRYENEEAVDDSQLPKDRFSAERLKGVDSTLKIQPAELGDSAVYLCASSLDRGQGSYEQYFGPGTRLTVT.

The chain combines TRBV5-6 with TRBJ2-3, with D possibly being TRBD1 (6 bases). The germline gives CDR1 SGHDT, CDR2 YYEEEE. CDR3 length: 17 residues. V was pared by 0 bases and J by 2 bases, with 16 bases between. CDR3 loop: CASSLATDRFYTDTQYF. DNA of the CDR3: TGTGCCAGCAGCTTGGCCACCGACAGGTTCTACACAGATACGCAGTATTTT.